This T cell receptor beta chain appears in the sequencing data of a study of OX40 agonist ivuxolimab in advanced cancers. Assay: immunoSEQ multiplex PCR; the TCRdb copy retains only in-frame clones and omits some. The top ten hold more than 6.5% of the sample, which has 35,000 to 40,000 clones, 82% seen once. The CDR3 consists of 13 residues. Germline lookup yields CDR1 MGHRA and CDR2 YSYEKL. Trimming took off 4 bases at V and 5 bases at J, with 12 bases between the two ends. This TCR came from an adult with an advanced solid tumor such as melanoma, head and neck, liver or kidney cancer. The specimen was CD4+ or CD8+ T cells sorted from blood, collected in a trial of the OX40 agonist ivuxolimab. The chain is built from TRBV4-1 and TRBJ2-7, with D perhaps TRBD1 or TRBD2 (5 bases each). The chain's CDR3 is CASSPLMGHEQYF. Written as DNA, the CDR3 is TGCGCCAGCAGCCCCCTCATGGGACACGAGCAGTACTTC.